This is a list of T cell receptor beta chains from one sample in a study of blood T cells in healthy people across ages. Each CDR3 protein is one row after TCRdb ran MiXCR on the 5' RACE reads. The sample holds 800,000 to 1,000,000 distinct CDR3 sequences; 45% to 50% are singletons and the top ten take around 15%. Sequenced input: blood. These receptors came from a man under 40 in good health. The CDR3 runs from the conserved cysteine through the conserved F or W. The D gene is left open where the match is weak. Clone size is not always given. Where it is, it says once, few, many or a class for expanded clones.

v_gene: TRBV20-1; j_gene: TRBJ2-1; abundance: -; d_gene: -; CDR3nt: TGCAGTGCTAGAGATCGGTACCGACAGGTCTACAATGAGCAGTTCTTC; CDR3aa: CSARDRYRQVYNEQFF
v_gene: TRBV7-9; j_gene: TRBJ2-1; abundance: -; d_gene: TRBD1; CDR3nt: TGTGCCAGCAGCTTACCAGGGACAGGGGGCTTCAATGAGCAGTTCTTC; CDR3aa: CASSLPGTGGFNEQFF
v_gene: TRBV29-1; j_gene: TRBJ1-2; abundance: -; d_gene: -; CDR3nt: TGCAGCGTTGACCAGGGCAGCTATGGCTACACCTTC; CDR3aa: CSVDQGSYGYTF
v_gene: TRBV6-4; j_gene: TRBJ2-3; abundance: many; d_gene: -; CDR3nt: TGTGCCAGCAGTGACTCCAACACAGATACGCAGTATTTT; CDR3aa: CASSDSNTDTQYF
v_gene: TRBV9; j_gene: TRBJ2-1; abundance: -; d_gene: TRBD2; CDR3nt: TGTGCCAGCAGCGTACGAAGCGGGGCTTTCTACAATGAGCAGTTCTTC; CDR3aa: CASSVRSGAFYNEQFF
v_gene: TRBV12-3/TRBV12-4; j_gene: TRBJ1-5; abundance: many; d_gene: TRBD1; CDR3nt: TGTGCCAGCAGACAACAGGGGGCTAATCAGCCCCAGCATTTT; CDR3aa: CASRQQGANQPQHF
v_gene: TRBV9; j_gene: TRBJ2-7; abundance: -; d_gene: -; CDR3nt: TGTGCCAGCAGCGGACGAGGGGACTACGAGCAGTACTTC; CDR3aa: CASSGRGDYEQYF
v_gene: TRBV6-1; j_gene: TRBJ2-7; abundance: few; d_gene: -; CDR3nt: TGTGCCAGCAGTGAAGCGCTACCCCGGGAGCAGTACTTC; CDR3aa: CASSEALPREQYF
v_gene: TRBV6-2/TRBV6-3; j_gene: TRBJ2-1; abundance: -; d_gene: TRBD2; CDR3nt: TGTGCCAGCAGTGACGGGACTAGCGGGGCCTACAATGAGCAGTTCTTC; CDR3aa: CASSDGTSGAYNEQFF
v_gene: TRBV6-6; j_gene: TRBJ1-1; abundance: -; d_gene: -; CDR3nt: TGTGCCAGCCATGCGATGAACACTGAAGCTTTCTTT; CDR3aa: CASHAMNTEAFF
v_gene: TRBV29-1; j_gene: TRBJ1-4; abundance: -; d_gene: -; CDR3nt: TGCAGCGTGCGGGTCTCCACTAATGAAAAACTGTTTTTT; CDR3aa: CSVRVSTNEKLFF
v_gene: TRBV7-9; j_gene: TRBJ1-1; abundance: -; d_gene: -; CDR3nt: TGTGCCAGCAGCCTATCACCTGAAGCTTTCTTT; CDR3aa: CASSLSPEAFF
v_gene: TRBV20-1; j_gene: TRBJ2-7; abundance: -; d_gene: -; CDR3nt: TGCAGTGCTAGTTACAGGGACCCCGGGCAGTACTTC; CDR3aa: CSASYRDPGQYF
v_gene: TRBV30; j_gene: TRBJ1-4; abundance: -; d_gene: -; CDR3nt: TGTGCCTGGAGTGCAGGAGGCGGGGATGAAAAACTGTTTTTT; CDR3aa: CAWSAGGGDEKLFF
v_gene: TRBV4-1; j_gene: TRBJ1-2; abundance: -; d_gene: -; CDR3nt: TGCGCCAGCAGCCAATTGGGCTATGGCTACACCTTC; CDR3aa: CASSQLGYGYTF
v_gene: TRBV18; j_gene: TRBJ2-1; abundance: -; d_gene: TRBD2; CDR3nt: TGTGTCAGCTCACTAGAGCTAGCGGGTAATGAGCAGTTCTTC; CDR3aa: CVSSLELAGNEQFF
v_gene: TRBV6-5; j_gene: TRBJ2-7; abundance: -; d_gene: TRBD2; CDR3nt: TGTGCCAGCAGTTACTCGAAGCCTAGCGGGGGGTTGTCCTACGAGCAGTACTTC; CDR3aa: CASSYSKPSGGLSYEQYF
v_gene: TRBV7-2; j_gene: TRBJ2-3; abundance: -; d_gene: TRBD2; CDR3nt: TGTGGCAGCAGCGCACCGGGGGGGCGATCTAGCACAGATACGCAGTATTTT; CDR3aa: CGSSAPGGRSSTDTQYF
v_gene: TRBV6-2/TRBV6-3; j_gene: TRBJ2-3; abundance: -; d_gene: -; CDR3nt: TGTGCCAGCAGTTTCGGGCAGAAGGGCACAGATACGCAGTATTTT; CDR3aa: CASSFGQKGTDTQYF
v_gene: TRBV21-1; j_gene: TRBJ2-5; abundance: once; d_gene: -; CDR3nt: TGTGCCAGACGGGACCAAGAGACCCAGTACTTC; CDR3aa: CARRDQETQYF
v_gene: TRBV6-1; j_gene: TRBJ1-1; abundance: -; d_gene: TRBD1; CDR3nt: TGTGCCAGCGCGGGACAGATGAACACTGAAGCTTTCTTT; CDR3aa: CASAGQMNTEAFF
v_gene: TRBV3-1; j_gene: TRBJ1-5; abundance: -; d_gene: -; CDR3nt: TGTGCCAGCAGCCAAGATGGGGGTACCAATCAGCCCCAGCATTTT; CDR3aa: CASSQDGGTNQPQHF
v_gene: TRBV4-1; j_gene: TRBJ1-6; abundance: few; d_gene: -; CDR3nt: TGCGCCAGCAGCCAAGAGGCCCCCCGGGGGACCAATTCACCCCTCCACTTT; CDR3aa: CASSQEAPRGTNSPLHF
v_gene: TRBV5-1; j_gene: TRBJ1-5; abundance: few; d_gene: -; CDR3nt: TGCGCCAGCAGACACGGGGGGCCCCAACCCCAGCATTTT; CDR3aa: CASRHGGPQPQHF
v_gene: TRBV6-2/TRBV6-3; j_gene: TRBJ1-2; abundance: -; d_gene: TRBD1; CDR3nt: TGTGCCAGCACGCGGACAGGCTCTTCCTATGGCTACACCTTC; CDR3aa: CASTRTGSSYGYTF
v_gene: TRBV6-6; j_gene: TRBJ2-2; abundance: -; d_gene: -; CDR3nt: TGTGCCAGCATAACCTCAGACAGAAAGAACACCGGGGAGCTGTTTTTT; CDR3aa: CASITSDRKNTGELFF
v_gene: TRBV30; j_gene: TRBJ2-7; abundance: once; d_gene: TRBD2; CDR3nt: TGTGCCTGGAGTGTACGGGGGGTAAGCTCCTACGAGCAGTACTTC; CDR3aa: CAWSVRGVSSYEQYF
v_gene: TRBV3-1; j_gene: TRBJ1-2; abundance: few; d_gene: -; CDR3nt: TGTGCCAGCAGCCAAGATTACGGGGGCTATGGCTACACCTTC; CDR3aa: CASSQDYGGYGYTF
v_gene: TRBV9; j_gene: TRBJ2-3; abundance: few; d_gene: TRBD2; CDR3nt: TGTGCCAGCAGCTCAGGGACTAGCGGGGCCCCAGATACGCAGTATTTT; CDR3aa: CASSSGTSGAPDTQYF
v_gene: TRBV5-1; j_gene: TRBJ2-5; abundance: -; d_gene: -; CDR3nt: TGCGCCAGCAGCATTGGGTCAGGGGAAGAGACCCAGTACTTC; CDR3aa: CASSIGSGEETQYF
v_gene: TRBV6-1; j_gene: TRBJ2-7; abundance: -; d_gene: TRBD1; CDR3nt: TGTGCCAGCACAAGGGGGGGGCTGACAGGGGGCTCCTACGAGCAGTACTTC; CDR3aa: CASTRGGLTGGSYEQYF
v_gene: TRBV11-3; j_gene: TRBJ2-3; abundance: -; d_gene: -; CDR3nt: TGTGCCAGATGGACTACGCCAGTAAAGTATTTT; CDR3aa: CARWTTPVKYF
v_gene: TRBV20-1; j_gene: TRBJ2-3; abundance: few; d_gene: TRBD1; CDR3nt: TGCAGTGCTCCCAGTCGCAGGGGGCAAGCAGATACGCAGTATTTT; CDR3aa: CSAPSRRGQADTQYF
v_gene: TRBV10-3; j_gene: TRBJ1-2; abundance: -; d_gene: -; CDR3nt: TGTGCCATCAGTGAGTCGCAGGGTGGGGAACTTGGCTACACCTTC; CDR3aa: CAISESQGGELGYTF
v_gene: TRBV4-2; j_gene: TRBJ2-1; abundance: -; d_gene: -; CDR3nt: TGTGTCAGCAGCCAAGATCGCGAGATTAATGAGCAGTTCTTC; CDR3aa: CVSSQDREINEQFF
v_gene: TRBV28; j_gene: TRBJ2-2; abundance: few; d_gene: -; CDR3nt: TGTGCCAGCAGTCACACGAACACCGGGGAGCTGTTTTTT; CDR3aa: CASSHTNTGELFF
v_gene: TRBV5-1; j_gene: TRBJ2-1; abundance: -; d_gene: TRBD2; CDR3nt: TGCGCCAGCAGCTGGGGACTAGCGGGGGGCTCCTACAATGAGCAGTTCTTC; CDR3aa: CASSWGLAGGSYNEQFF
v_gene: TRBV20-1; j_gene: TRBJ2-4; abundance: -; d_gene: -; CDR3nt: TGCAGCGCCGCGGGGCAGGCGGAAAACATTCAGTACTTC; CDR3aa: CSAAGQAENIQYF
v_gene: TRBV6-2/TRBV6-3; j_gene: TRBJ1-1; abundance: -; d_gene: TRBD1; CDR3nt: TGTGCCAGCGGAGTATTCCAGGGGGCCGATAAGACTGAAGCTTTCTTT; CDR3aa: CASGVFQGADKTEAFF
v_gene: TRBV12-3/TRBV12-4; j_gene: TRBJ2-3; abundance: -; d_gene: -; CDR3nt: TGCGCCAGCAGCCGACTAGGAGCAGATACGCAGTATTTT; CDR3aa: CASSRLGADTQYF
v_gene: TRBV28; j_gene: TRBJ2-7; abundance: -; d_gene: -; CDR3nt: TGTGCCAGCGACCCGGGTCCCCCCTCCGAGCAGTACTTC; CDR3aa: CASDPGPPSEQYF
v_gene: TRBV27; j_gene: TRBJ1-2; abundance: -; d_gene: -; CDR3nt: TGTGCCAGCAGCACACAGGGCAATGGTTACTATGGCTACACCTTC; CDR3aa: CASSTQGNGYYGYTF
v_gene: TRBV20-1; j_gene: TRBJ2-3; abundance: -; d_gene: -; CDR3nt: TGCAGTGTAAAGGGGCACACAGATACGCAGTATTTT; CDR3aa: CSVKGHTDTQYF
v_gene: TRBV4-1; j_gene: TRBJ2-7; abundance: -; d_gene: -; CDR3nt: TGCGCCAGCAGCCAAGGTAAACTTTACGAGCAGTACTTC; CDR3aa: CASSQGKLYEQYF
v_gene: TRBV10-3; j_gene: TRBJ1-5; abundance: -; d_gene: TRBD1; CDR3nt: TGTGCATCAGCATTCGGGACAGGGATCCTTCAGCCCCAGCATTTT; CDR3aa: CASAFGTGILQPQHF
v_gene: TRBV20-1; j_gene: TRBJ1-6; abundance: -; d_gene: TRBD1; CDR3nt: TGCAGTGCTACGGACAGGGGTTACACGGGAACCCTCCACTTT; CDR3aa: CSATDRGYTGTLHF
v_gene: TRBV29-1; j_gene: TRBJ2-1; abundance: few; d_gene: -; CDR3nt: TGCAGCGTTCTCCAGGGGGGGGATGAGCAGTTCTTC; CDR3aa: CSVLQGGDEQFF
v_gene: TRBV29-1; j_gene: TRBJ2-3; abundance: few; d_gene: -; CDR3nt: TGCAGCCTCTGGGGAACCAGGACAGATACGCAGTATTTT; CDR3aa: CSLWGTRTDTQYF
v_gene: TRBV7-2; j_gene: TRBJ2-7; abundance: -; d_gene: -; CDR3nt: TGTGCCAGCAGCTTAGGTGGCAGTCTCGAGCAGTACTTC; CDR3aa: CASSLGGSLEQYF
v_gene: TRBV10-3; j_gene: TRBJ2-7; abundance: -; d_gene: TRBD2; CDR3nt: TGTGCCAGTCGACTAGCGGGGGATGAGTACGAGCAGTACTTC; CDR3aa: CASRLAGDEYEQYF